In its sample, the clone carrying this T cell receptor beta chain ranks as medium-sized. Its specificity is not known. The record originates from a study of T cell repertoires in aging, cancer and after chemotherapy. Looking at the study overall: Donors were grouped into six age bands spanning 30 or younger through 70 or older. Repeat sampling of healthy donors over several months to years showed clear clonal overlap. The full dataset contained about 10 million TCR reads.

Germline assignment: CDR1 MNHNS and CDR2 SASEGT. The J segment lost 4 bases and the V segment lost 8 bases, leaving 4 bases of the junction unmatched. This CDR3 comprises 13 residues. TCR beta rearrangements were amplified from peripheral blood genomic DNA. TRB rearrangements spanning V, D and J were amplified using mixed TRB-A/B primers. TCRdb re-called the multiplex PCR reads with MiXCR, one entry per CDR3 protein. Of 5,000 to 6,000 distinct CDR3 sequences in the sample, under 25% were seen once. General observations from the study: Median generation probability rose over the chemotherapy interval in each cancer cohort, suggesting rebound thymic output.

Sequenced material: blood. The receptor comes from a human donor in good health. The donor label of this sample is uncertain. The chain couples TRBV6-1 to TRBJ2-1; TRBD1 aligns across 8 bases. The CDR3 sequence: CASVDREYNEQFF. The CDR3 bases are TGTGCCAGCGTGGACAGGGAGTACAATGAGCAGTTCTTC.